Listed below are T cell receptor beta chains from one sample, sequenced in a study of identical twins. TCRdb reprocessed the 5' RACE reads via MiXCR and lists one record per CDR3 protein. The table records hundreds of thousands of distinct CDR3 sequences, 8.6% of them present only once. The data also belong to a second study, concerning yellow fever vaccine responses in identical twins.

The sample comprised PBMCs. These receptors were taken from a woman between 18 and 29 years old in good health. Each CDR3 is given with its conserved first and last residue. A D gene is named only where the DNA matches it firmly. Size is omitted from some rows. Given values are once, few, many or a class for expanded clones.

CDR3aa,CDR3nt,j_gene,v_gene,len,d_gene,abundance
CASSPIQAGELFF,TGTGCCAGCAGTCCCATACAGGCCGGGGAGCTGTTTTTT,TRBJ2-2,TRBV27,13,NA,few
CASTFDRGRKETQYF,TGTGCCAGCACCTTTGACAGGGGGCGGAAAGAGACCCAGTACTTC,TRBJ2-5,TRBV2,15,TRBD1,many
CASSSRWDTQYF,TGCGCCAGCAGCTCCCGTTGGGATACGCAGTATTTT,TRBJ2-3,TRBV5-1,12,NA,many
CASSYREGTYEQYF,TGTGCCAGCAGTTACCGAGAGGGCACCTACGAGCAGTACTTC,TRBJ2-7,TRBV6-2/TRBV6-3,14,NA,few
CASSQDPGAGAPLSYEQYF,TGTGCCAGCAGCCAAGATCCCGGAGCGGGAGCCCCACTCTCCTACGAGCAGTACTTC,TRBJ2-7,TRBV3-1,19,TRBD2,NA
CAISERDRRSGANVLTF,TGTGCCATCAGTGAGCGGGACAGGCGCTCTGGGGCCAACGTCCTGACTTTC,TRBJ2-6,TRBV10-3,17,TRBD1,NA
CASSSQGMNTGELFF,TGTGCCAGCAGTTCGCAGGGGATGAACACCGGGGAGCTGTTTTTT,TRBJ2-2,TRBV5-1,15,NA,many
CASSEYLSANEKLFF,TGTGCCAGCAGTGAATACCTTTCTGCTAATGAAAAACTGTTTTTT,TRBJ1-4,TRBV2,15,NA,few
CASSGRVRTPYEQYF,TGTGCCAGCAGTGGCCGGGTCAGGACGCCCTACGAGCAGTACTTC,TRBJ2-7,TRBV25-1,15,NA,NA
CASRKDSYNEQFF,TGTGCCAGCAGGAAGGACAGCTACAATGAGCAGTTCTTC,TRBJ2-1,TRBV25-1,13,NA,many
CASSIRLAGPYEQYF,TGTGCCAGCAGCATAAGACTAGCGGGACCGTACGAGCAGTACTTC,TRBJ2-7,TRBV7-6,15,TRBD2,NA
CAIGGQGTYEQYF,TGTGCCATCGGGGGACAGGGTACCTACGAGCAGTACTTC,TRBJ2-7,TRBV10-3,13,TRBD1,few
CASRTTGTGETQYF,TGTGCCAGCAGAACGACAGGGACCGGGGAGACCCAGTACTTC,TRBJ2-5,TRBV12-3/TRBV12-4,14,TRBD1,many
CASSQLRSGELFF,TGTGCCAGCAGCCAGCTGAGATCCGGGGAGCTGTTTTTT,TRBJ2-2,TRBV3-1,13,NA,many
CASSSLLAGINNEQFF,TGTGCCAGCAGTTCCCTGCTAGCGGGGATTAACAATGAGCAGTTCTTC,TRBJ2-1,TRBV12-3/TRBV12-4,16,TRBD2,many
CASRGTSQDTDTQYF,TGTGCCAGCAGGGGGACTAGCCAAGACACAGATACGCAGTATTTT,TRBJ2-3,TRBV12-3/TRBV12-4,15,TRBD2,few
CASSFRGATIPETQYF,TGTGCCAGCAGTTTCCGAGGGGCGACTATACCAGAGACCCAGTACTTC,TRBJ2-5,TRBV27,16,NA,few
CATSDFPQSSYNEQFF,TGTGCCACCAGTGATTTTCCCCAGAGCTCCTACAATGAGCAGTTCTTC,TRBJ2-1,TRBV24-1,16,NA,NA
CASSLDPRGAGKDTQYF,TGTGCCAGCAGCTTAGACCCTCGGGGAGCGGGGAAAGATACGCAGTATTTT,TRBJ2-3,TRBV11-2,17,TRBD2,few
CASSSRIGGGSNQPQHF,TGTGCCAGCAGCTCGCGGATTGGGGGGGGAAGCAATCAGCCCCAGCATTTT,TRBJ1-5,TRBV5-5,17,NA,many
CASSSGVGEQFF,TGCGCCAGCAGCTCAGGAGTAGGCGAGCAGTTCTTC,TRBJ2-1,TRBV5-1,12,NA,many
CASSLYESPSSYEQYF,TGTGCCAGCAGCTTATATGAGTCCCCGAGCTCCTACGAGCAGTACTTC,TRBJ2-7,TRBV7-9,16,NA,NA
CSANQGARNEQFF,TGCAGTGCTAATCAGGGGGCGCGGAATGAGCAGTTCTTC,TRBJ2-1,TRBV20-1,13,TRBD1,NA
CASSPVQGAYEQYF,TGTGCCAGCTCACCAGTCCAGGGGGCCTACGAGCAGTACTTC,TRBJ2-7,TRBV18,14,TRBD1,few
CASSPGAGLGNEQFF,TGTGCCAGCAGCCCCGGTGCGGGGCTTGGAAATGAGCAGTTCTTC,TRBJ2-1,TRBV5-6,15,NA,many
CASSFGQGARNEQFF,TGTGCCAGCAGCTTCGGACAGGGGGCTAGGAATGAGCAGTTCTTC,TRBJ2-1,TRBV7-9,15,TRBD1,many
CATSEGTATGYEQYF,TGTGCCACCAGTGAGGGGACAGCCACCGGCTACGAGCAGTACTTC,TRBJ2-7,TRBV24-1,15,TRBD1,many
CASSPPPHTDTQYF,TGTGCCAGCAGTCCCCCCCCACACACGGATACGCAGTATTTT,TRBJ2-3,TRBV27,14,NA,NA
CASSDHFQGYYEQYF,TGTGCCAGCAGTGACCACTTTCAGGGGTATTACGAGCAGTACTTC,TRBJ2-7,TRBV6-2/TRBV6-3,15,NA,few
CASSLGTADEQYF,TGTGCCAGCAGCTTAGGGACAGCGGACGAGCAGTACTTC,TRBJ2-7,TRBV7-8,13,NA,NA
CASSQDRGFLYEQYF,TGCGCCAGCAGCCAGGACAGGGGGTTCCTCTACGAGCAGTACTTC,TRBJ2-7,TRBV4-3,15,TRBD1,few
CASNFRGQIEQYF,TGTGCCAGCAACTTTAGGGGACAAATCGAGCAGTACTTC,TRBJ2-7,TRBV2,13,NA,NA
CAWRAVGFGYTF,TGTGCCTGGAGGGCCGTAGGATTTGGCTACACCTTC,TRBJ1-2,TRBV30,12,NA,few
CASSRSEGSGHGELFF,TGTGCCAGCAGTAGGTCAGAAGGTTCGGGGCACGGGGAGCTGTTTTTT,TRBJ2-2,TRBV28,16,NA,many
CASSHPIQGNYGYTF,TGCGCCAGCAGCCACCCCATCCAGGGTAACTATGGCTACACCTTC,TRBJ1-2,TRBV4-1,15,NA,many
CASSLGLADTGELFF,TGTGCCAGCAGTTTAGGTCTAGCTGACACCGGGGAGCTGTTTTTT,TRBJ2-2,TRBV5-1,15,NA,many
CASSPLGLAGEQFF,TGTGCCAGCAGCCCATTAGGGCTAGCGGGGGAGCAGTTCTTC,TRBJ2-1,TRBV14,14,TRBD2,NA
CASSFRDGDTQYF,TGTGCCAGCAGCTTCAGGGATGGAGATACGCAGTATTTT,TRBJ2-3,TRBV7-2,13,NA,NA
CASSQDNGQYYEQYF,TGCGCCAGCAGCCAAGATAACGGACAGTATTACGAGCAGTACTTC,TRBJ2-7,TRBV4-3,15,NA,NA
CASAQGTSGTYEQYF,TGTGCCAGCGCTCAGGGGACTAGCGGCACCTACGAGCAGTACTTC,TRBJ2-7,TRBV4-2,15,TRBD2,NA
CASSPRELGNTEAFF,TGTGCCAGCAGCCCCCGGGAATTGGGGAACACTGAAGCTTTCTTT,TRBJ1-1,TRBV7-9,15,NA,NA